This T cell receptor (beta chain) was found in a study of spatial heterogeneity in lung cancer. The table lists this clonotype with many counts. Its antigen is currently unknown. Using its own MiXCR run on the 5' RACE reads, TCRdb lists one record per CDR3 protein. The sample yields about 27,000 distinct CDR3 sequences, just over 7% seen once. The time point: sample taken at primary tumor resection. Notes on the study in general: Expanded TCRs that were ubiquitous or regional had counts tracking ubiquitous and regional nonsynonymous mutations, respectively. It was found that expanded intratumoral alpha and beta TCR counts tracked tumor mutation counts.

V was pared by 4 bases and J by 7 bases, with 10 bases between. The CDR3 totals 12 residues. The sequence derives from a male donor with early-stage non-small cell lung cancer. The sequences come from lung tumor tissue, collected at surgery. This chain uses TRBV12-3 or TRBV12-4 with TRBJ2-5; D not resolved. This CDR3 reads CASSYQTGTQYF. Here the CDR3 DNA reads TGTGCCAGCAGTTACCAGACTGGGACCCAGTACTTC.